This TCR beta chain was recorded in a study of T cells in Graves' hyperthyroidism and ophthalmopathy. Overall study context: It was at initial diagnosis, before any treatment, that peripheral blood was collected. Study-wide points: The model anticipated ophthalmopathy a median about six months pre-onset. In blood, most of the thyroid clonotypes expanded above 0.001 were also present.

Template material for amplifying TCR beta CDR3 regions consisted of RNA transcripts. HTBI primers were employed in a first-round RT-PCR of the TCR CDR3. TCRdb redid the calling of the multiplex PCR reads with MiXCR, one entry per CDR3 protein. The repertoire consists of approximately 200,000 distinct CDR3 sequences, with 15% to 20% occurring once and the leading ten covering around 43%. Uncontrolled infection, other autoimmune disease, pregnancy or lactation barred patients from enrollment. This clonotype was counted only a few times. Its antigen is as yet unknown. The CDR3 runs to 16 residues. V gave up 3 bases and J gave up 5 bases, with 20 bases separating them. Germline assignment: CDR1 SGHKS and CDR2 YYEKEE (reference sequence).

Sequenced: blood. This chain links TRBV5-5 with TRBJ2-5; perhaps TRBD2 as D (5 bases). This receptor was taken from a man aged 35 to 55 with Graves' hyperthyroidism. The chain's CDR3 is CASSSRGIGFGETQYF. The CDR3 coding sequence is TGTGCCAGCAGCTCGCGAGGGATAGGTTTTGGGGAGACCCAGTACTTC.